These T cell receptor beta chains were read from a single sample in a study of OX40 agonist ivuxolimab in advanced cancers. The data were produced by immunoSEQ multiplex PCR, yet TCRdb's version contains in-frame clones alone and is incomplete. The profile shows 100,000 to 120,000 clones, around 90% of them singletons. The sequenced sample was CD4+ or CD8+ T cells sorted from blood, obtained in a trial of the OX40 agonist ivuxolimab. The receptors stem from an adult with an advanced solid tumor such as melanoma, head and neck, liver or kidney cancer. The CDR3 runs from the conserved cysteine through the conserved F or W. D genes are given only for firm matches. Rows give clone size only sometimes, using once, few, many, or a class for an expanded clone.

TRBV30	TRBJ1-1	few	TRBD1	CAWHNIRGLTNTEAFF	TGTGCCTGGCACAACATTAGGGGGCTCACGAACACTGAAGCTTTCTTT
TRBV28	TRBJ1-1	once	TRBD1	CASLGDWDRANTEAFF	TGTGCCAGCCTTGGGGATTGGGACAGGGCGAACACTGAAGCTTTCTTT
TRBV7-3	TRBJ2-5	.	.	CASSLWGSPQETQYF	TGTGCCAGCAGCTTATGGGGCAGCCCTCAAGAGACCCAGTACTTC
TRBV6-6	TRBJ1-5	few	.	CASSNGEPQHF	TGTGCCAGCAGTAACGGGGAGCCCCAGCATTTT
TRBV7-2	TRBJ2-1	.	TRBD2	CASSPIAGAWNEQFF	TGTGCCAGCAGCCCGATAGCGGGGGCGTGGAATGAGCAGTTCTTC
TRBV27	TRBJ1-2	.	.	CASSLTGQTIYGYTF	TGTGCCAGCAGTTTAACGGGACAAACGATCTATGGCTACACCTTC
TRBV4-1	TRBJ2-5	.	.	CASSRLTEGRGGETQYF	TGCGCCAGCAGCCGCCTGACAGAGGGAAGAGGGGGAGAGACCCAGTACTTC
TRBV7-9	TRBJ1-1	once	.	CASSLFDTANTEAFF	TGTGCCAGCAGCTTATTTGACACCGCGAACACTGAAGCTTTCTTT
TRBV19	TRBJ2-1	.	.	CASSASYNEQFF	TGTGCCAGTAGTGCCAGTTATAATGAGCAGTTCTTC
TRBV19	TRBJ1-5	.	.	CASSTRRGQPQHF	TGTGCCAGTAGTACTAGGAGGGGTCAGCCCCAGCATTTT
TRBV27	TRBJ2-7	.	TRBD1	CASTPRDSYEQYF	TGTGCCAGCACCCCCCGGGACAGCTACGAGCAGTACTTC
TRBV16	TRBJ2-7	.	TRBD2	CASSQSFGGASVSYF	TGTGCCAGCAGCCAATCGTTCGGGGGGGCCTCAGTCTCGTACTTC
TRBV5-1	TRBJ2-3	.	TRBD1	CASSLGQGSTDTQYF	TGCGCCAGCAGCTTGGGACAGGGAAGCACAGATACGCAGTATTTT
TRBV7-2	TRBJ2-7	.	.	CASKADFSIYEQYF	TGTGCCAGCAAGGCCGACTTCTCAATTTACGAGCAGTACTTC
TRBV30	TRBJ1-2	.	.	CAWSPDSYGYTF	TGTGCCTGGAGTCCAGACAGCTATGGCTACACCTTC
TRBV7-8	TRBJ2-1	.	TRBD2	CASSLGLAGDNEQFF	TGTGCCAGCAGCTTAGGGCTAGCGGGAGACAATGAGCAGTTCTTC
TRBV6-5	TRBJ1-1	.	.	CASSYSIGVTEAFF	TGTGCCAGCAGTTACTCGATAGGGGTCACTGAAGCTTTCTTT
TRBV7-2	TRBJ1-2	.	.	CASSFGVANYGYTF	TGTGCCAGCAGCTTTGGGGTAGCTAACTATGGCTACACCTTC
TRBV9	TRBJ2-2	.	TRBD1	CASSVFTGAGTGELFF	TGTGCCAGCAGCGTATTTACAGGGGCGGGCACCGGGGAGCTGTTTTTT
TRBV15	TRBJ2-1	.	TRBD2	CATSRVAGDYNEQFF	TGTGCCACCAGCAGAGTAGCGGGAGACTACAATGAGCAGTTCTTC
TRBV6-5	TRBJ1-2	.	.	CASSQGQGIYGYTF	TGTGCCAGCAGCCAGGGCCAGGGAATTTATGGCTACACCTTC
TRBV5-1	TRBJ1-2	once	.	CASSQDTGSTNYGYTF	TGCGCCAGCAGCCAGGATACAGGGTCTACTAACTATGGCTACACCTTC
TRBV9	TRBJ2-2	.	TRBD2	CASSVGLLAGVTGELFF	TGTGCCAGCAGCGTAGGCCTCCTAGCGGGAGTTACCGGGGAGCTGTTTTTT
TRBV10-3	TRBJ2-5	once	TRBD1	CAISGDRGGETQYF	TGTGCCATCAGTGGGGACAGGGGTGGAGAGACCCAGTACTTC
TRBV29-1	TRBJ2-3	.	.	CSAHRADTQYF	TGCAGCGCCCACAGGGCAGATACGCAGTATTTT
TRBV16	TRBJ2-1	.	TRBD2	CASSRKRAGVSYNEQFF	TGTGCCAGCAGCCGAAAAAGAGCGGGAGTTTCCTACAATGAGCAGTTCTTC
TRBV6-5	TRBJ1-5	.	.	CASSPVARNQPQHF	TGTGCCAGCAGTCCCGTGGCCCGCAATCAGCCCCAGCATTTT
TRBV4-3	TRBJ1-4	.	.	CASSQDLGDEAKLFF	TGCGCCAGCAGCCAAGATCTGGGAGATGAGGCAAAACTGTTTTTT
TRBV11-2	TRBJ2-1	.	.	CASSFGGLGYNEQFF	TGTGCCAGCAGCTTCGGTGGGTTGGGCTACAATGAGCAGTTCTTC
TRBV27	TRBJ2-3	.	.	CASSPRGGISTDTQYF	TGTGCCAGCAGTCCCCGAGGCGGGATCAGCACAGATACGCAGTATTTT
TRBV6-5	TRBJ2-5	.	.	CASNKPGADQETQYF	TGTGCCAGCAACAAACCTGGGGCAGACCAAGAGACCCAGTACTTC
TRBV18	TRBJ1-6	.	.	CASSPLEQGGNSPLHF	TGTGCCAGCTCACCATTGGAGCAGGGAGGGAATTCACCCCTCCACTTT
TRBV7-6	TRBJ2-2	.	.	CASSPLRTTFYTGELFF	TGTGCCAGCAGCCCGCTCAGAACCACCTTCTACACCGGGGAGCTGTTTTTT
TRBV30	TRBJ1-6	.	TRBD1	CAWSMYRGSSPLHF	TGTGCCTGGAGTATGTACAGGGGGTCTTCACCCCTCCACTTT
TRBV6-1	TRBJ2-2	.	.	CASSELAAPGTGELFF	TGTGCCAGCAGTGAATTGGCGGCTCCCGGGACCGGGGAGCTGTTTTTT
TRBV27	TRBJ2-3	.	.	CASSLLTTVGADTQYF	TGTGCCAGCAGTTTATTGACTACGGTTGGCGCAGATACGCAGTATTTT
TRBV9	TRBJ1-1	.	TRBD1	CASSVFGQGEAFF	TGTGCCAGCAGCGTATTCGGACAGGGCGAAGCTTTCTTT
TRBV28	TRBJ2-1	.	.	CASRTPRGEGYNEQFF	TGTGCCAGCAGGACCCCAAGGGGCGAAGGCTACAATGAGCAGTTCTTC
TRBV2	TRBJ1-5	.	TRBD1	CASESGQYSQPQHF	TGTGCCAGCGAGTCGGGACAGTATAGTCAGCCCCAGCATTTT
TRBV6-1	TRBJ1-2	.	TRBD1	CASILDRGRIYGYTF	TGTGCCAGCATCTTAGACAGGGGGCGGATCTATGGCTACACCTTC
TRBV5-4	TRBJ2-5	.	.	CASSLGQGETQYF	TGTGCCAGCAGCTTGGGTCAGGGGGAGACCCAGTACTTC
TRBV11-2	TRBJ1-5	.	.	CASSRHAITGSQNQPQHF	TGTGCCAGCAGCCGCCATGCAATCACAGGGTCCCAAAATCAGCCCCAGCATTTT
TRBV5-1	TRBJ2-2	.	TRBD1	CASRPTGVLTRELFF	TGCGCCAGCCGCCCTACAGGGGTCCTCACCCGGGAGCTGTTTTTT
TRBV5-6	TRBJ1-4	.	TRBD1	CASSLMGQGYGANEKLFF	TGTGCCAGCAGCTTGATGGGACAGGGTTACGGAGCTAATGAAAAACTGTTTTTT
TRBV7-9	TRBJ2-1	.	.	CASSSSASSWNEQFF	TGTGCCAGCAGCTCTAGCGCGTCCTCTTGGAATGAGCAGTTCTTC
TRBV27	TRBJ2-7	.	.	CVSRGLGGGNSYEQYF	TGTGTCTCAAGGGGGCTCGGGGGCGGTAACTCCTACGAGCAGTACTTC
TRBV5-6	TRBJ2-2	.	.	CASSLDRWTGELFF	TGTGCCAGCAGCTTGGACAGATGGACCGGGGAGCTGTTTTTT
TRBV7-2	TRBJ1-2	.	TRBD1	CASSTRGFGGYTF	TGTGCCAGCAGCACCAGGGGGTTTGGTGGCTACACCTTC
TRBV11-1	TRBJ2-5	.	TRBD1	CASSHPTGETQYF	TGTGCCAGCAGCCACCCGACAGGGGAGACCCAGTACTTC
TRBV2	TRBJ2-7	.	TRBD2	CASSSSGRTAYEQYF	TGTGCCAGCAGTTCGAGCGGGAGGACAGCCTACGAGCAGTACTTC
TRBV5-1	TRBJ2-1	.	.	CASSRIYETIDEQFF	TGCGCCAGCAGCCGAATATACGAGACAATCGATGAGCAGTTCTTC